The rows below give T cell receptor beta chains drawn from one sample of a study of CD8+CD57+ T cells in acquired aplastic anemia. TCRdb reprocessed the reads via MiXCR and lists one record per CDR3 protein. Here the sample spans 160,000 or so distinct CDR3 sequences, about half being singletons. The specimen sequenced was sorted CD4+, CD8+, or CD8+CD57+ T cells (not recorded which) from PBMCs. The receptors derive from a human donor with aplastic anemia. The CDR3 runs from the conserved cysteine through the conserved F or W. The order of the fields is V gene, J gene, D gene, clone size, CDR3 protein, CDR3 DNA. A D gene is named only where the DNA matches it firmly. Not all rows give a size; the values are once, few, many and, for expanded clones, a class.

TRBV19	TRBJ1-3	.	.	CASRRYSGNTIYF	TGTGCCAGTAGGCGATACTCTGGAAACACCATATATTTT
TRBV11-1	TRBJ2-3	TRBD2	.	CASSGSGGVSTGTQYF	TGTGCCAGCAGCGGGAGCGGGGGGGTTAGCACAGGTACGCAGTATTTT
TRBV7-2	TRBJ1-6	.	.	CASSLAGRANSPLHF	TGTGCCAGCAGCTTAGCCGGCAGGGCCAATTCACCCCTCCACTTT
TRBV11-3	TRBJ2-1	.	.	CASSSPSSGISSYNEQFF	TGTGCCAGCAGCTCCCCCTCTTCCGGGATATCCTCCTACAATGAGCAGTTCTTC
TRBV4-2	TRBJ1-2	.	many	CASSQSVQVPYGYTF	TGTGCCAGCAGCCAATCGGTCCAAGTGCCCTATGGCTACACCTTC
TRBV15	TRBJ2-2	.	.	CATSRAWLNTGELFF	TGTGCCACCAGCAGAGCGTGGTTGAACACCGGGGAGCTGTTTTTT
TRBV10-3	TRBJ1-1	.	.	CAISKRLTEKAEAFF	TGTGCCATCAGTAAGCGACTGACGGAAAAGGCTGAAGCTTTCTTT
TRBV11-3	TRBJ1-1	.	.	CASSATGSEAFF	TGTGCCAGCAGCGCCACAGGGAGTGAAGCTTTCTTT
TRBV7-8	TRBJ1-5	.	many	CASSLTREGLPQHF	TGTGCCAGCAGCTTAACGAGGGAGGGCCTGCCCCAGCATTTT
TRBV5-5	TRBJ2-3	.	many	CASSSIQGNTQYF	TGTGCCAGCAGCAGCATACAGGGAAATACGCAGTATTTT
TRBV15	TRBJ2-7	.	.	CATSSAAGIADEQYF	TGTGCCACCAGCAGTGCGGCCGGGATTGCAGACGAGCAGTACTTC
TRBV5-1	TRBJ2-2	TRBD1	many	CASSSGQGTGELFF	TGCGCCAGCAGCTCCGGACAGGGCACCGGGGAGCTGTTTTTT
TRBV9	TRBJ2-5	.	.	CASSVQGMEVETQYF	TGTGCCAGCAGCGTGCAGGGAATGGAGGTCGAGACCCAGTACTTC
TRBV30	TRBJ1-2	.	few	CAWGLVGRRNYGYTF	TGTGCCTGGGGCTTGGTGGGCCGACGGAACTATGGCTACACCTTC
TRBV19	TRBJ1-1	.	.	CASALTKNTEAFF	TGTGCCAGTGCCTTGACGAAGAACACTGAAGCTTTCTTT
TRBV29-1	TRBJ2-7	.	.	CSVEDGSYEQYF	TGCAGCGTTGAAGATGGGAGCTACGAGCAGTACTTC
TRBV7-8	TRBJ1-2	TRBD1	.	CASSVTGGVSYGYTF	TGTGCCAGCAGCGTAACAGGGGGCGTTTCTTATGGCTACACCTTC
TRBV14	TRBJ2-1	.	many	CASSQDIGGREQFF	TGTGCCAGCAGCCAAGACATTGGGGGGAGGGAGCAGTTCTTC
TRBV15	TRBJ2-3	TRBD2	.	CATSSQRGGTDTQYF	TGTGCCACCAGCAGCCAGCGGGGGGGCACAGATACGCAGTATTTT
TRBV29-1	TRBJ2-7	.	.	CSASSQDSNYEQYF	TGCAGCGCCAGCAGCCAAGACAGTAACTACGAGCAGTACTTC
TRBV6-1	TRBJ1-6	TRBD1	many	CASSSREGQGRSPLHF	TGTGCCAGCAGCTCGAGAGAAGGACAGGGCCGCTCACCCCTCCACTTT
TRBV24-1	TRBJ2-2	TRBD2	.	CATSDLRGVTGELFF	TGTGCCACCAGTGATTTGCGGGGGGTGACCGGGGAGCTGTTTTTT
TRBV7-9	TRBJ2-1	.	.	CASSPGGPVHFF	TGTGCCAGCAGCCCGGGCGGCCCGGTTCACTTCTTC
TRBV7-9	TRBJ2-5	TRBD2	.	CASSYSRRGGETQYF	TGTGCCAGCAGTTACTCACGGCGGGGGGGAGAGACCCAGTACTTC
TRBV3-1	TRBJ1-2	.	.	CASSQRGGGYGYTF	TGTGCCAGCAGCCAGAGGGGAGGAGGCTATGGCTACACCTTC
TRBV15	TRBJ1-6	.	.	CATSAHPPSSYNSPLHF	TGTGCCACCAGCGCCCACCCGCCAAGCTCCTATAATTCACCCCTCCACTTT
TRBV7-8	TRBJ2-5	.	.	CASSVTRLETQYF	TGTGCCAGCAGCGTGACTCGTCTTGAGACCCAGTACTTC
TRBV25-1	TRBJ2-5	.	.	CASSQGLQETQYF	TGTGCCAGCAGCCAGGGTTTACAAGAGACCCAGTACTTC
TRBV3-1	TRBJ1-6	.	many	CASSQGTAQSPLHF	TGTGCCAGCAGCCAAGGGACGGCACAATCACCCCTCCACTTT
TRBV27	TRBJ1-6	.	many	CASSPQVPPKPLHF	TGTGCCAGCAGTCCGCAAGTCCCCCCCAAGCCCCTCCACTTT
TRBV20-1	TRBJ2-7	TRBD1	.	CSARVGRGQDEQYF	TGCAGTGCTAGGGTGGGCAGGGGGCAGGACGAGCAGTACTTC
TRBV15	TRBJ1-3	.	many	CATSPRTNSGNTIYF	TGTGCCACCAGCCCCCGAACAAACTCTGGAAACACCATATATTTT
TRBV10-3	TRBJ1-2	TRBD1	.	CAISASGGTASYGYTF	TGTGCCATCAGCGCCTCGGGGGGGACAGCTAGCTATGGCTACACCTTC
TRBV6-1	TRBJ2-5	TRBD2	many	CASSVAGKETQYF	TGTGCCAGCAGTGTAGCGGGAAAAGAGACCCAGTACTTC
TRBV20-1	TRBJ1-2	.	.	CSARDPAGMNYGYTF	TGCAGTGCTAGAGATCCGGCCGGGATGAACTATGGCTACACCTTC
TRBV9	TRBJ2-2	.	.	CASSAPGRNTGELFF	TGTGCCAGCAGCGCCCCCGGGCGGAACACCGGGGAGCTGTTTTTT
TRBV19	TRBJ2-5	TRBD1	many	CASSLGQVQETQYF	TGTGCCAGTAGTCTGGGACAGGTCCAAGAGACCCAGTACTTC
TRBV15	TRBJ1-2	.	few	CATSPGLKSDGYTF	TGTGCCACCAGCCCCGGCCTAAAATCGGATGGCTACACCTTC
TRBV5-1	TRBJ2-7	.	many	CASSQQGISYEQYF	TGCGCCAGCTCACAGCAGGGGATTTCCTACGAGCAGTACTTC
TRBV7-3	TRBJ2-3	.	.	CASRVGSEQYF	TGTGCCAGCAGGGTGGGGAGTGAGCAGTATTTT
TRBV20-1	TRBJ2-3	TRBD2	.	CSARMKTSGRADTQYF	TGCAGTGCTAGGATGAAGACTAGCGGGAGGGCAGATACGCAGTATTTT
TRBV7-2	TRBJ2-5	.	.	CASSNLPRETQYF	TGTGCCAGTAGTAATCTACCCCGGGAGACCCAGTACTTC
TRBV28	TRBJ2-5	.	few	CASSFYHSRQDTKTQYF	TGTGCCAGCAGTTTTTACCACTCCAGACAGGACACGAAGACCCAGTACTTC
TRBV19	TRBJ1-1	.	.	CASQTGTVTEAFF	TGTGCCAGCCAGACAGGTACGGTCACTGAAGCTTTCTTT
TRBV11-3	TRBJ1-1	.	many	CASSRPLNTEAFF	TGTGCCAGCAGCCGCCCCTTGAACACTGAAGCTTTCTTT
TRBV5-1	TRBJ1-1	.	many	CASSLGGLRGTEAFF	TGCGCCAGCAGCTTGGGGGGACTCCGGGGCACTGAAGCTTTCTTT
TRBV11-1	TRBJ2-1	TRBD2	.	CASSLVVTSGGANPNEQFF	TGTGCCAGCAGCTTAGTAGTGACTAGCGGGGGGGCGAACCCCAATGAGCAGTTCTTC
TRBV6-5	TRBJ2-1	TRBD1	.	CASSYSANTGTGRIEQFF	TGTGCCAGCAGTTACTCGGCCAACACCGGGACAGGGAGGATTGAGCAGTTCTTC
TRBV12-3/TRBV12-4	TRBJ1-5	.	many	CASSLSGITNQPQHF	TGTGCCAGCAGTTTATCAGGGATCACCAATCAGCCCCAGCATTTT
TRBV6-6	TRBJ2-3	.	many	CASSYAEASTDTQYF	TGTGCCAGCAGTTACGCAGAAGCCAGCACAGATACGCAGTATTTT
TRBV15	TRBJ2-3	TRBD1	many	CATSRPAQGDTQYF	TGTGCCACCAGCAGACCAGCACAGGGGGATACGCAGTATTTT
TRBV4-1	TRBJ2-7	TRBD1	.	CASSQGQGQAYEQYF	TGCGCCAGCAGCCAAGGACAGGGCCAAGCCTACGAGCAGTACTTC